This TCR beta chain comes out of a study of low-dose radiotherapy and immunotherapy resistance in tumors. Background on the study: Each fraction for Cohort 1 was 0.5 Gy, given every 2 weeks, and the total came to 6.5 Gy. Treatment included intravenous cyclophosphamide dosed at 200 mg/m2 every two weeks, one day before radiation and immunotherapy.

This sample's time point: before trial treatment. Every donor's regimen consisted of nivolumab, ipilimumab, aspirin, low-dose cyclophosphamide and low-dose radiotherapy. This clonotype was counted at least ten times. The CDR3 has 12 residues. V lost 6 bases and J lost 4, with 10 bases in between. Germline V lookup: CDR1 DFQATT, CDR2 SNEGSKA (reference sequence). Alpha and beta chains were covered, as first-strand cDNA relied on TRAV- and TRBV-specific primers. Over around 19 PCR cycles, TCRs were amplified from a constant-region primer and V-primer adapter. One entry per CDR3 protein results from TCRdb running MiXCR on the reads. This table holds tens of thousands of distinct CDR3 sequences, approximately 25% found once.

The chain recombines TRBV20-1 with TRBJ1-5; TRBD1 might be the D (5 bases). Sequences were derived from PBMCs, sampled before treatment. This clonotype was sampled from a male donor with rectosigmoid adenocarcinoma. The CDR3 coding sequence is TGCAGTGCAAGGGACCTTAATCAGCCCCAGCATTTT. This translates into CSARDLNQPQHF.